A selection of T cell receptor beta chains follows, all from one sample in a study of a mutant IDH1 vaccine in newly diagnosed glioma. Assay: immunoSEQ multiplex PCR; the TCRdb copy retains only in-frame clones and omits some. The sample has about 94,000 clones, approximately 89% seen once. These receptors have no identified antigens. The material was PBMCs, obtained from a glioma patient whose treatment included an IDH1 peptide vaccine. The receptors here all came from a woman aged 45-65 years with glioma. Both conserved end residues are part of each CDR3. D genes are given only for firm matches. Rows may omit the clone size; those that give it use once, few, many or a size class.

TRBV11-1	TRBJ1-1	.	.	CASSLGEGNTEAFF	TGTGCCAGCAGCTTAGGGGAGGGGAACACTGAAGCTTTCTTT
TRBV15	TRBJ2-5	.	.	CATSREKGSTQYF	TGTGCCACCAGCAGAGAAAAGGGGTCTACCCAGTACTTC
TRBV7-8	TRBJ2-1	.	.	CASSLGQAFYNEQFF	TGTGCCAGCAGCTTAGGACAGGCGTTTTACAATGAGCAGTTCTTC
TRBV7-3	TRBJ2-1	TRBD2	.	CASSLRPASGSSYNEQFF	TGTGCCAGCAGCTTAAGGCCGGCTAGCGGCAGCTCCTACAATGAGCAGTTCTTC
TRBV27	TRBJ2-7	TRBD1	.	CASSQIYRGRREQYF	TGTGCCAGCAGTCAGATTTACAGGGGGAGGCGCGAGCAGTACTTC
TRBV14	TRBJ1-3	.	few	CASSQVVGNTIYF	TGTGCCAGCAGCCAAGTAGTTGGAAACACCATATATTTT
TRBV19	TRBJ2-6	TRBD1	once	CASSRDRRSGANVLTF	TGTGCCAGTAGTAGGGACAGGCGCTCTGGGGCCAACGTCCTGACTTTC
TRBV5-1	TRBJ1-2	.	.	CASSYGDRQPYGYTF	TGCGCCAGCAGCTACGGGGATAGACAGCCCTATGGCTACACCTTC
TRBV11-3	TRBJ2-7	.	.	CASSLDWGEQYF	TGTGCCAGCAGCTTAGATTGGGGCGAGCAGTACTTC
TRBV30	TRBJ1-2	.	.	CAWSVGQPRNGYTF	TGTGCCTGGAGTGTCGGGCAGCCTCGGAATGGCTACACCTTC
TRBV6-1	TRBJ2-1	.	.	CASSGKTTGGLVYNEQFF	TGTGCCAGCAGTGGAAAAACGACAGGGGGACTAGTGTACAATGAGCAGTTCTTC
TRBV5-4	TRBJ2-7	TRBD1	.	CASSSSGTGQSYEQYF	TGTGCCAGCAGCTCATCCGGGACAGGGCAGTCCTACGAGCAGTACTTC
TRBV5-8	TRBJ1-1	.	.	CASSLDRLAQAFF	TGTGCCAGCAGCCTCGACAGATTGGCCCAGGCTTTCTTT
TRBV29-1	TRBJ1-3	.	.	CSAYDGHGNTIYF	TGCAGCGCCTATGATGGGCATGGAAACACCATATATTTT
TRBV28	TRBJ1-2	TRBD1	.	CASRTGTGGDYGYTF	TGTGCCAGCAGGACAGGGACAGGGGGGGACTATGGCTACACCTTC
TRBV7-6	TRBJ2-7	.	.	CASNRGRDYEQYF	TGTGCCAGCAACAGAGGGCGGGACTACGAGCAGTACTTC
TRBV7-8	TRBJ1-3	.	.	CASSLGGGGNTIYF	TGTGCTAGCAGCTTAGGGGGTGGAGGAAACACCATATATTTT
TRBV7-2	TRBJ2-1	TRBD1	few	CASGQGTRYNEQFF	TGTGCCAGCGGACAGGGCACGAGATACAATGAGCAGTTCTTC
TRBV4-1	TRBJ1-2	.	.	CASSQEWGNYGYTF	TGCGCCAGCAGCCAAGAATGGGGAAACTATGGCTACACCTTC
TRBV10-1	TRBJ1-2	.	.	CASSCRGSRKTYGYTF	TGCGCCAGCAGTTGTAGGGGATCGCGAAAGACCTATGGCTACACCTTC
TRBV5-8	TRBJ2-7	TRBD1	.	CASSGGQRLSYEQYF	TGTGCCAGCAGCGGGGGACAGCGATTGTCCTACGAGCAGTACTTC
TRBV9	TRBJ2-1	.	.	CASSVGGGNPYNEQFF	TGTGCCAGCAGCGTAGGGGGCGGGAACCCCTACAATGAGCAGTTCTTC
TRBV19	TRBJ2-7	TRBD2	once	CASSSGGGRAYEQYF	TGTGCCAGTAGTTCAGGTGGCGGGAGGGCCTACGAGCAGTACTTC
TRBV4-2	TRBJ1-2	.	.	CASSQDTYGYTF	TGTGCCAGCAGCCAAGATACCTATGGCTACACCTTC
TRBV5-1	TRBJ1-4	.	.	CASSSRSDSTREKLFF	TGCGCCAGCAGCTCGCGATCGGACTCTACTCGGGAAAAACTGTTTTTT
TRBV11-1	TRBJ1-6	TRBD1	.	CASRDRGNSPLHF	TGTGCCAGCAGAGACAGGGGGAATTCACCCCTCCACTTT
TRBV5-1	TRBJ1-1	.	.	CASSLTGPIGTEAFF	TGCGCCAGCAGCTTGACAGGGCCCATAGGGACTGAAGCTTTCTTT
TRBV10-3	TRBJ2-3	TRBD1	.	CAIGGQGEDTQYF	TGTGCCATCGGGGGACAGGGGGAAGATACGCAGTATTTT